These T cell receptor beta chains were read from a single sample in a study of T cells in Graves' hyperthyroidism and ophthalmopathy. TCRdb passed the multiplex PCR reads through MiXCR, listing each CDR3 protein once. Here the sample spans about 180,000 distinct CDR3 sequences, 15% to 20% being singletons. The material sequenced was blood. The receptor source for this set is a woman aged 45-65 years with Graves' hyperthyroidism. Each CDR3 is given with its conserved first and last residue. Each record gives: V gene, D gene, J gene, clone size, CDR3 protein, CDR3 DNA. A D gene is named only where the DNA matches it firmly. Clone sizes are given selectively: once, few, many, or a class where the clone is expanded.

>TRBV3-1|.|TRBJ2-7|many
CASSQDGAGNYEQYF
TGTGCCAGCAGCCAAGATGGGGCAGGGAATTACGAGCAGTACTTC
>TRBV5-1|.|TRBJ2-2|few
CASSYDMNTGELFF
TGCGCCAGCAGCTATGACATGAACACCGGGGAGCTGTTTTTT
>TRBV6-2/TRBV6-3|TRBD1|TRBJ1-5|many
CASSYSDRGRGQPQHF
TGTGCCAGCAGTTACTCGGACAGGGGGCGCGGTCAGCCCCAGCATTTT
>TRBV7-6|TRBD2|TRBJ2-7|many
CASSSERGSYEQYF
TGTGCCAGCAGCTCCGAGCGGGGGAGCTACGAGCAGTACTTC
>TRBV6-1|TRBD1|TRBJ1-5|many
CASRPDRGNQPQHF
TGTGCCAGCAGACCCGACAGGGGGAATCAGCCCCAGCATTTT
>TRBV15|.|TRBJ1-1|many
CATSRTDVLDTEAFF
TGTGCCACCAGCCGAACGGATGTTCTTGACACTGAAGCTTTCTTT
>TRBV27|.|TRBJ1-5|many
CASRGPFEGQPQHF
TGTGCCAGCAGGGGTCCATTTGAGGGGCAGCCCCAGCATTTT
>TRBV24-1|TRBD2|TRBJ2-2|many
CAANDAGGAGSGELFF
TGTGCCGCCAATGACGCCGGGGGGGCAGGATCCGGGGAGCTGTTTTTT
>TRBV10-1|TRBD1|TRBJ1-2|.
CASSESRTGYGYTF
TGCGCCAGCAGTGAGTCGAGGACAGGGTATGGCTACACCTTC
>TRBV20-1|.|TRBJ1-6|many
CSASGSSFSPLHF
TGCAGTGCCTCGGGCTCCTCTTTTTCACCCCTCCACTTT
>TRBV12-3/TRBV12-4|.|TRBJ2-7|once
CASSFAGYDEQYF
TGTGCCAGCAGTTTTGCGGGCTACGACGAGCAGTACTTC
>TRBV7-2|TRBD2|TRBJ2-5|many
CASSYLAGEQETQYF
TGTGCCAGCAGCTACCTAGCGGGGGAACAAGAGACCCAGTACTTC
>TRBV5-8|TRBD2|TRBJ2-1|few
CASSLAGGLASEQFF
TGTGCCAGCAGCTTGGCGGGCGGACTAGCGAGCGAGCAGTTCTTC
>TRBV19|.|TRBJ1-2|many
CASSDHQGSNYGYTF
TGTGCCAGTAGCGATCATCAGGGGAGTAACTATGGCTACACCTTC
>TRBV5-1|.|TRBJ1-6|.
CASSVRQNSPLHF
TGCGCCAGCAGCGTCCGACAGAATTCACCCCTCCACTTT
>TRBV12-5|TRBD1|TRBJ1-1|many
CASGLVRDGPDRDRRNLNTEAFF
TGTGCTAGTGGTTTGGTACGAGACGGTCCGGACCGGGACAGGCGAAACTTGAACACTGAAGCTTTCTTT
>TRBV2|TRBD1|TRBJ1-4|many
CASGLGTVNEKLFF
TGTGCCAGCGGACTCGGGACAGTTAATGAAAAACTGTTTTTT
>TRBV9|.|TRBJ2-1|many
CASSLGWNEQFF
TGTGCCAGCAGCCTGGGGTGGAATGAGCAGTTCTTC
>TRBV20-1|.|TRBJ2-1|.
CSAPLRDPYNEQFF
TGCAGTGCCCCCCTGCGGGACCCCTACAATGAGCAGTTCTTC
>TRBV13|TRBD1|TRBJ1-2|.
CASSLLTGVGGYTF
TGTGCCAGCAGCTTATTGACAGGGGTTGGTGGCTACACCTTC
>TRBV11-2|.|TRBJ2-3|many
CASSRNTDTQYF
TGTGCCAGCAGCCGCAACACAGATACGCAGTATTTT
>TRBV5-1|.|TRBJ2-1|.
CASSLMGSIGGEQFF
TGCGCCAGCAGCCTCATGGGGTCTATCGGCGGTGAGCAGTTCTTC
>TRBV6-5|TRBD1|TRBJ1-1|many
CASSYSNRGGTEAFF
TGTGCCAGCAGTTACTCGAACAGGGGGGGCACTGAAGCTTTCTTT
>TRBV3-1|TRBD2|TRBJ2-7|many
CASSARTSFDEQYF
TGTGCCAGCAGCGCCCGGACTAGCTTCGACGAGCAGTACTTC
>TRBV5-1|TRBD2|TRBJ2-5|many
CASSPTSGGGQETQYF
TGCGCCAGCAGCCCGACTAGCGGGGGAGGACAAGAGACCCAGTACTTC
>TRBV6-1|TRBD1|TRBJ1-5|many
CASKGQGAWSNQPQHF
TGTGCCAGCAAGGGACAGGGGGCGTGGAGCAATCAGCCCCAGCATTTT
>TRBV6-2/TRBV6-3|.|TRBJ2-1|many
CASNHGGEPYNEQFF
TGTGCCAGCAACCACGGGGGAGAGCCTTACAATGAGCAGTTCTTC
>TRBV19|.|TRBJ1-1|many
CASTTGAGARKTEAFF
TGTGCCAGTACCACCGGGGCAGGGGCCCGGAAAACTGAAGCTTTCTTT
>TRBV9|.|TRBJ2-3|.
CASSVASGAGVYTQYF
TGTGCCAGCAGCGTAGCCTCGGGGGCCGGGGTGTATACGCAGTATTTT